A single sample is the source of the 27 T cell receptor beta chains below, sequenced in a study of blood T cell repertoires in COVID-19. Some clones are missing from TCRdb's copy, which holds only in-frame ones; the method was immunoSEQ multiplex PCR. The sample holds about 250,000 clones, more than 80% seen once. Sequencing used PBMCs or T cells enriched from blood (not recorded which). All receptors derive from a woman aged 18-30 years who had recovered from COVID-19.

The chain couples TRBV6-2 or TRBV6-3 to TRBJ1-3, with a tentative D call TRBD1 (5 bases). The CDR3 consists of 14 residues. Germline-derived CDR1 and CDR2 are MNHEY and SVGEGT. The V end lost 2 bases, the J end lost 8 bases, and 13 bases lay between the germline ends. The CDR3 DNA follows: TGTGCCAGCAGTTACCCGGACACGGTTGACACCATATATTTT. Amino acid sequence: CASSYPDTVDTIYF.

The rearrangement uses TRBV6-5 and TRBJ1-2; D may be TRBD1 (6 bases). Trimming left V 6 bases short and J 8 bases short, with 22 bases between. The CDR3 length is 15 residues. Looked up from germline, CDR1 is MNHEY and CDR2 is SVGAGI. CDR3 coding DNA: TGTGCCAGCAGGGACGATACAGGGTTATTGGGAGGCTACACCTTC. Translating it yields CASRDDTGLLGGYTF.

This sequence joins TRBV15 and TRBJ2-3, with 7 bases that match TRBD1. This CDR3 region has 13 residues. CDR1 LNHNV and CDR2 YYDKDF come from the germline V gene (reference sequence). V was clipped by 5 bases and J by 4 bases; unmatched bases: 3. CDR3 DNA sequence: TGTGCCACCAGCGACAGGGTTTCAGATACGCAGTATTTT. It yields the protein CATSDRVSDTQYF.

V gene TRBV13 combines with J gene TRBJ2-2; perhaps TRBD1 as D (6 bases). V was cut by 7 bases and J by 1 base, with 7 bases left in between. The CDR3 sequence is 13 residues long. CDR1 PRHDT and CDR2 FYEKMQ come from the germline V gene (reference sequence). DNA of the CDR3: TGTGCCAGCATCAGGGGGAACACCGGGGAGCTGTTTTTT. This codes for CASIRGNTGELFF.

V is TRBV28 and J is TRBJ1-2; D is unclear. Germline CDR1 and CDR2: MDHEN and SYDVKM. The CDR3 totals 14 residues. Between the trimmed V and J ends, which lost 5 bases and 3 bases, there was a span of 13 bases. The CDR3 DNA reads TGTGCCAGCAGTCCGAATGGGCCCCACTATGGCTACACCTTC. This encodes CASSPNGPHYGYTF.

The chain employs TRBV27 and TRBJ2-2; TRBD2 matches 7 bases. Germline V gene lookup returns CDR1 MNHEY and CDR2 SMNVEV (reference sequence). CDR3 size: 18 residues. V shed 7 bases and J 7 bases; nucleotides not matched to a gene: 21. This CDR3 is CASNTAPPLSGEIGELFF. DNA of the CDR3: TGTGCCAGCAATACCGCCCCCCCTTTAAGCGGGGAAATCGGGGAGCTGTTTTTT.

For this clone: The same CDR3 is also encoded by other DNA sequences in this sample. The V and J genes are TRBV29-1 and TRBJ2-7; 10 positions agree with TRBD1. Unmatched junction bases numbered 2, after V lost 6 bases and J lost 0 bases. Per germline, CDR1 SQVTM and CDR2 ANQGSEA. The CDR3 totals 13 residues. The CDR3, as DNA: TGCAGCGTGCGGACAGGGGGCTCCTACGAGCAGTACTTC. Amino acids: CSVRTGGSYEQYF.

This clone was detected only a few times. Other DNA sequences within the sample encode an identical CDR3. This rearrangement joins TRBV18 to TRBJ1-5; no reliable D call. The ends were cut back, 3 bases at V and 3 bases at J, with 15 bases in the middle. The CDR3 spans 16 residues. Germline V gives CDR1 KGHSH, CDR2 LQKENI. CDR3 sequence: CASSPPVQVDNQPQHF. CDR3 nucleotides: TGTGCCAGCTCACCCCCGGTGCAGGTCGACAATCAGCCCCAGCATTTT.

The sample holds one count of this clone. CDR3 nucleotide sequence: TGCGCCAGCAGCGTCGGGACAGGGGGCTTCTCTGGGGCCAACGTCCTGACTTTC. The encoded protein is CASSVGTGGFSGANVLTF. The chain is built from TRBV5-1 and TRBJ2-6, with 12 bases identical to TRBD1. This CDR3 is 18 amino acids long. V was clipped by 4 bases and J by 0 bases; unmatched bases: 5. Per the germline V gene, CDR1 is SGHRS and CDR2 is YFSETQ.

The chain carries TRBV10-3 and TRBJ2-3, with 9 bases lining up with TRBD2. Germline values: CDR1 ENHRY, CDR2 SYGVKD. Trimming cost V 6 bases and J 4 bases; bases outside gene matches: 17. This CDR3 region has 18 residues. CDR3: CAISSLGGLATGADTQYF. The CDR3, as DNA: TGTGCCATCAGCTCCCTCGGTGGACTAGCGACGGGAGCAGATACGCAGTATTTT.

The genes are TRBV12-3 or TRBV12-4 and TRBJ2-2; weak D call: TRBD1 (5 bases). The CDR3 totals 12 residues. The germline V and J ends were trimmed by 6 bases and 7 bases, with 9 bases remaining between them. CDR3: CASSPDSGELFF. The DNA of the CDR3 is TGTGCCAGCAGCCCCGACAGCGGGGAGCTGTTTTTT.

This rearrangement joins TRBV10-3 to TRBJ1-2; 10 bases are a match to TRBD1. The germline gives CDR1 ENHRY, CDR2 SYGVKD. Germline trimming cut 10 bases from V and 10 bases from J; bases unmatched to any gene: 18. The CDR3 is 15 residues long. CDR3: CATVDRGELLRDYTF. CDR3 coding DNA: TGTGCCACCGTGGACAGGGGGGAACTGTTGAGGGACTACACCTTC.

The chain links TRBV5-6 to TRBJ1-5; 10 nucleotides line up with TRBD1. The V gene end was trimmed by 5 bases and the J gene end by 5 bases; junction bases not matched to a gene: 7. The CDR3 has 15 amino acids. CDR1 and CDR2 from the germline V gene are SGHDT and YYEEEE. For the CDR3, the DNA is TGTGCCAGCAGAAAGCAGGGACAGGGGTATCAGCCCCAGCATTTT. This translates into CASRKQGQGYQPQHF.

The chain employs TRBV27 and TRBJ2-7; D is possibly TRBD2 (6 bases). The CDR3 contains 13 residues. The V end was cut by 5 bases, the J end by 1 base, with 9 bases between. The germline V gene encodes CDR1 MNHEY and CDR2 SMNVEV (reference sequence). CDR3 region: CASSPGLSYEQYF. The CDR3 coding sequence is TGTGCCAGCAGTCCGGGACTTTCCTACGAGCAGTACTTC.

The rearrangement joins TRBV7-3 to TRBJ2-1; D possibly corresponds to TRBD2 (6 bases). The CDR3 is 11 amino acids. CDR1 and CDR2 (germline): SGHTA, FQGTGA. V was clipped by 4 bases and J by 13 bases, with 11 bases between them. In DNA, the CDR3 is TGTGCCAGCAGCTCCGGGGACTTACAGTTCTTC. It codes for CASSSGDLQFF.

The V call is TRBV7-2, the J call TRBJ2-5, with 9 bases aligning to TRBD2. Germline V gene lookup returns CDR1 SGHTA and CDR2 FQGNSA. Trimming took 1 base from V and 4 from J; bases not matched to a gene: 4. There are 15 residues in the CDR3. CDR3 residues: CASSLGGGAGETQYF. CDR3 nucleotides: TGTGCCAGCAGCTTAGGCGGGGGGGCCGGAGAGACCCAGTACTTC.

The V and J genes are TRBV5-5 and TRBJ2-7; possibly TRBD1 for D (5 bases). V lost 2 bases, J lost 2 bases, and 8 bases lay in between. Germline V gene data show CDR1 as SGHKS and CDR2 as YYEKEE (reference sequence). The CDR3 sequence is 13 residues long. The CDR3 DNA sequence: TGTGCCAGCAGCTTCAGGGCTGCCTACGAGCAGTACTTC. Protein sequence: CASSFRAAYEQYF. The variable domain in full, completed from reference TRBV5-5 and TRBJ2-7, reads DAGVTQSPTHLIKTRGQQVTLRCSPISGHKSVSWYQQVLGQGPQFIFQYYEKEERGRGNFPDRFSARQFPNYSSELNVNALLLGDSALYLCASSFRAAYEQYFGPGTRLTVT.

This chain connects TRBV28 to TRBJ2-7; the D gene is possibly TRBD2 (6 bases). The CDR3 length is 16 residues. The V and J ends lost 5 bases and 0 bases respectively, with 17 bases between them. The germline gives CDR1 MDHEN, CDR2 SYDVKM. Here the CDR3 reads CASSNGRGSNSYEQYF. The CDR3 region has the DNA TGTGCCAGCAGTAATGGGCGGGGCTCAAACTCCTACGAGCAGTACTTC.

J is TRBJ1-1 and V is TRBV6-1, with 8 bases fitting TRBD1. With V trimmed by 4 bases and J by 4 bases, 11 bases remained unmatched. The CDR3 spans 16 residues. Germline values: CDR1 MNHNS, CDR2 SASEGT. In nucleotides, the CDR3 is TGTGCCAGCAGTGGGGTCAGGGGGCGCGGGGGCACTGAAGCTTTCTTT. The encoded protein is CASSGVRGRGGTEAFF.

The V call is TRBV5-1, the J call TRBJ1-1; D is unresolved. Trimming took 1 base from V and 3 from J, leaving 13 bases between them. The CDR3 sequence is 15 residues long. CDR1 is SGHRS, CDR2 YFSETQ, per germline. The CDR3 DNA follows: TGCGCCAGCAGCTTGATGGAGGGTGGAGACACTGAAGCTTTCTTT. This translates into CASSLMEGGDTEAFF.

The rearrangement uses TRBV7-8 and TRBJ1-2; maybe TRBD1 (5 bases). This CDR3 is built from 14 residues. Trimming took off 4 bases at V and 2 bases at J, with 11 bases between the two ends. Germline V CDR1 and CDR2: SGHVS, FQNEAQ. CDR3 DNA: TGTGCCAGCAGCTCCCCGACAGAGAACTATGGCTACACCTTC. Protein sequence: CASSSPTENYGYTF.

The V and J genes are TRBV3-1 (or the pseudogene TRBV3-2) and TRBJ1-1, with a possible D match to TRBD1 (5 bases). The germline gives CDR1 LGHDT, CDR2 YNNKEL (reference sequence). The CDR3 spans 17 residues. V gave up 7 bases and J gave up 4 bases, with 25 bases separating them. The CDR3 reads CASTPSSGDRGRTEAFF. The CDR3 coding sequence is TGTGCCAGCACCCCTTCTTCGGGGGATAGAGGCCGCACTGAAGCTTTCTTT.

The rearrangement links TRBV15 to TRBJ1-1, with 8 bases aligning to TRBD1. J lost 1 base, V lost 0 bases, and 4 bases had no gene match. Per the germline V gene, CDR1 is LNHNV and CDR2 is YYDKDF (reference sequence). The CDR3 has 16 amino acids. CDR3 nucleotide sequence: TGTGCCACCAGCAGAGACGCCGGGACAGGGAACACTGAAGCTTTCTTT. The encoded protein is CATSRDAGTGNTEAFF.

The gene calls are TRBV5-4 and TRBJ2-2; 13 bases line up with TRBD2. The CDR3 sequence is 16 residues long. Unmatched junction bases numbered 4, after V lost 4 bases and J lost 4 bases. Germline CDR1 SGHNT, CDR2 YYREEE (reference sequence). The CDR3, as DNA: TGTGCCAGCAGCCCGTGGACTAGCGGGGGCACCGGGGAGCTGTTTTTT. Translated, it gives CASSPWTSGGTGELFF.

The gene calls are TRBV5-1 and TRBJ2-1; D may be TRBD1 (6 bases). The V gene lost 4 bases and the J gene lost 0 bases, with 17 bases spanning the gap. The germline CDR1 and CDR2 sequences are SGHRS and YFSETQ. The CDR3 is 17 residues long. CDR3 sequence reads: CASSPGQGLSSYNEQFF. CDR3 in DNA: TGCGCCAGCAGCCCGGGTCAGGGGTTGAGCTCCTACAATGAGCAGTTCTTC.

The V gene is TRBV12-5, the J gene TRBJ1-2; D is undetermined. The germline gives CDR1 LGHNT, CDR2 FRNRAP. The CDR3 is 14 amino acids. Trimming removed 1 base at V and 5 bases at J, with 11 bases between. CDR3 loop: CASGLGNSIYGYTF. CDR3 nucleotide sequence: TGTGCTAGTGGTTTGGGGAACAGCATTTATGGCTACACCTTC.

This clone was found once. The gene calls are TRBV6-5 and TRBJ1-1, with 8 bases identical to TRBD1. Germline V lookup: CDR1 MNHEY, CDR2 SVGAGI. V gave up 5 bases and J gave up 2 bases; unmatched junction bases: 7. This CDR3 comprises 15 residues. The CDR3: CASSQTGTGNTEAFF. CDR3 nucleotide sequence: TGTGCCAGCAGTCAAACGGGGACAGGCAACACTGAAGCTTTCTTT.